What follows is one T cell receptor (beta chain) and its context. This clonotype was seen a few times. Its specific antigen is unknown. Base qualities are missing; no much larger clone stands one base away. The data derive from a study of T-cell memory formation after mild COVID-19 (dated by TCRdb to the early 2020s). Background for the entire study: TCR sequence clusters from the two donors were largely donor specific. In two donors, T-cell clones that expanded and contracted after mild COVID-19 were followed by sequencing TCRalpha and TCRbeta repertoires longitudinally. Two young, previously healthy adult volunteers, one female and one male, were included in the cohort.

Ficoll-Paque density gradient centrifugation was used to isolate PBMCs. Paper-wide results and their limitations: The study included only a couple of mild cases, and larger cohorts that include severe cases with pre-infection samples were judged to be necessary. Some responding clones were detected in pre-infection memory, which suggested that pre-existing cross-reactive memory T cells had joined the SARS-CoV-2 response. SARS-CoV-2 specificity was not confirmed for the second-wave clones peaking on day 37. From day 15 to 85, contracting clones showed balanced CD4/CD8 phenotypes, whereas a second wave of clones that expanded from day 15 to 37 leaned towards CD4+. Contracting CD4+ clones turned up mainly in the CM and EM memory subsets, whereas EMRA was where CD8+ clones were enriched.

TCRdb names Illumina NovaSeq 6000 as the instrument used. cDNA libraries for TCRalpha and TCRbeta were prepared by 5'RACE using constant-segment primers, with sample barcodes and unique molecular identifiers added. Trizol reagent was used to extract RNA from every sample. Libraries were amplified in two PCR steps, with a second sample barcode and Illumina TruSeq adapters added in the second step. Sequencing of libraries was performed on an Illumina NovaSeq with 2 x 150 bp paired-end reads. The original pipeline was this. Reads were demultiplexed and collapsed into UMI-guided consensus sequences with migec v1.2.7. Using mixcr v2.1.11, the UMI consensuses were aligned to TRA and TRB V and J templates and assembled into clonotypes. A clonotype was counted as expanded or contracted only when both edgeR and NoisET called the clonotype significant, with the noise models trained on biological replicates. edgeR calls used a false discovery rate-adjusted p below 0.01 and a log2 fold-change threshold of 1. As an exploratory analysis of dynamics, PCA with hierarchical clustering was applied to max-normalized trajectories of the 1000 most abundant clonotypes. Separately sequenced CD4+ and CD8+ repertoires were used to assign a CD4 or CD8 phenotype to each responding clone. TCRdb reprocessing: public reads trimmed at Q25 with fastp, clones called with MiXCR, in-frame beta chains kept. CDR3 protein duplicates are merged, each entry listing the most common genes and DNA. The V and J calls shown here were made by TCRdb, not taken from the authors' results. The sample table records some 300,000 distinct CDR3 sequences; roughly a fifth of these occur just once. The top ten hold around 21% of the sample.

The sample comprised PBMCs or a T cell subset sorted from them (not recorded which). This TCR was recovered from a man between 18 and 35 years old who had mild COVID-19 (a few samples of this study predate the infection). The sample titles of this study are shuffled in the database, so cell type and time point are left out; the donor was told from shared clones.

The CDR3 is CASSLGAAMNTEAFF. The sequence in DNA is TGTGCCAGCAGCTTAGGGGCAGCAATGAACACTGAAGCTTTCTTT. The receptor chain draws on TRBV7-6 and TRBJ1-1, with the D gene uncertain. CDR3 length: 15 amino acids, cysteine to phenylalanine. Of all the DNA, just the CDR3 is kept, 45 bases in frame from base 1. The V and J ends are trimmed by 1 base and 0 bases, leaving 9 bases between them. The germline V gene gives CDR1 as SGHVS and CDR2 as FNYEAQ.